The TCR beta chain described here comes from a study of blood T cell repertoires in COVID-19 (TCRdb year 2020). Regarding the complete study: Samples from collaborators originated in the United States, Italy and Spain and spanned both the acute and convalescent phases of COVID-19. The repertoires were released in a freely available public database intended as a resource for research on the immune response to SARS-CoV-2. The prospective study material was composed of cDNA or gDNA derived from T cells, B-cell-depleted T cells, or PBMCs. Samples were obtained from the ongoing ImmuneRACE study (first 160 participants) and from about 1,300 subjects provided by 6 global collaborators. A de-identified subject ID, COVID-19 status, age in years and sex were almost always included in the sample metadata. Where available, HLA class I and class II types were taken from metadata supplied by the sample provider and were not determined by assay-based typing. Deeply sampled blood TCRbeta repertoires from subjects exposed to, actively infected with, or recovered from COVID-19 were included in the dataset.

TCRbeta CDR3 regions were amplified from genomic DNA using the immunoSEQ Assay, a bias-controlled multiplex PCR. From the authors' description of their analysis: The number of nucleated cells in each sample was estimated by amplification of reference gene primers within the assay. To quantify the absolute abundance of each unique TCRbeta CDR3 rearrangement, sequence reads were collapsed and filtered. For each sample, productive Simpson clonality was calculated by taking the square root of Simpson's diversity index across productive rearrangements. TCRdb limited this immuneACCESS table to in-frame rearrangements with V and J called. A share of clones is missing; checked studies link under half to unresolved V genes, and the rest is unexplained. V and J calls and clone size come straight from that table; D and trimming were deduced from the DNA. The sample records around 160,000 clones, 86% of which are singletons. Of the sample, about 8.2% is held by the ten largest clones.

Collaborating institutions collected whole blood in K2EDTA tubes following their own protocols. For TCRbeta analysis, collaborators shipped samples as frozen whole blood, isolated PBMCs, or DNA extracted from either of those sample types. Study-wide findings and limitations: How much clinical and demographic metadata was included differed by source and by participant, and the metadata was provided uncurated.

With respect to this clone: The antigen it recognizes is unknown. No much larger clonotype is one base removed from it; base qualities were not supplied.

The sequenced sample consisted of peripheral blood. The sequence derives from a man in his sixties with acute or convalescent COVID-19.

The DNA reads TGTGCCAGTACCCCGTCGGACAGGGGAGCCAAAAACATTCAGTACTTC. This encodes CASTPSDRGAKNIQYF. The V gene is TRBV19 and the J gene is TRBJ2-4; TRBD1 matches 9 bases in the middle. The germline V gene (reference sequence) supplies CDR1 LNHDA and CDR2 SQIVND. From cysteine to phenylalanine, the CDR3 is 16 amino acids long. Kept here is only the CDR3 DNA, which spans 48 bases and is read in frame from base 1. Trimming takes 7 bases off V and 0 bases off J; junction bases not matched to a gene: 7.